These T cell receptor beta chains were read from a single sample in a study of control samples from healthy donors and cancer patients. Profiled with immunoSEQ multiplex PCR; TCRdb holds only in-frame clones, not every one. The sample records about 86,000 clones, 90% to 95% being singletons. Sample: blood. The source is a woman aged 18-29 years in good health. CDR3s include the opening cysteine and the closing phenylalanine or tryptophan. D genes are given only for firm matches. Not all rows give a size; the values are once, few, many and, for expanded clones, a class.

CDR3 protein	CDR3 DNA	V gene	D gene	clone size	CDR3 length	J gene
CASSIRLPRTSGREREQFF	TGTGCCAGTAGTATCCGTCTTCCGAGGACTAGCGGGAGGGAACGTGAGCAGTTCTTC	TRBV19	TRBD2	NA	19	TRBJ2-1
CASSLGDRAYEQYF	TGCGCCAGCAGCTTGGGCGACAGAGCCTACGAGCAGTACTTC	TRBV5-1	NA	NA	14	TRBJ2-7
CASSEHSGRALNEQFF	TGTGCCAGCAGCGAACATAGCGGGAGGGCTCTTAATGAGCAGTTCTTC	TRBV9	TRBD2	NA	16	TRBJ2-1
CASSQSRVVF	TGTGCCAGCAGCCAATCTCGCGTCGTTTTC	TRBV7-3	NA	NA	10	TRBJ1-2
CASVGVSYEQYF	TGTGCCAGCGTAGGTGTCTCCTACGAGCAGTACTTC	TRBV3-1/TRBV3-2	NA	NA	12	TRBJ2-7
CASSQTSGNYEQYF	TGTGCCAGCAGCCAGACTAGCGGGAACTACGAGCAGTACTTC	TRBV3-1/TRBV3-2	TRBD2	NA	14	TRBJ2-7
CASSSIRGETQYF	TGTGCCAGCAGTTCAATTCGGGGAGAGACCCAGTACTTC	TRBV21-1	NA	NA	13	TRBJ2-5
CASSKVGTPINYGYTF	TGTGCCAGCAGCAAAGTTGGGACACCCATTAACTATGGCTACACCTTC	TRBV21-1	NA	NA	16	TRBJ1-2
CASRPKQGPGELFF	TGTGCCAGCAGGCCTAAACAGGGACCCGGGGAGCTGTTTTTT	TRBV7-2	NA	NA	14	TRBJ2-2
CASSRDIAGLGQPQHF	TGTGCCAGCAGCCGGGACATCGCGGGTCTGGGCCAGCCCCAGCATTTT	TRBV6-2/TRBV6-3	NA	NA	16	TRBJ1-5
CASSGRDYTYNEQFF	TGTGCCAGCAGCGGACGGGACTACACCTACAATGAGCAGTTCTTC	TRBV7-2	TRBD2	NA	15	TRBJ2-1
CSVVSGNTIYF	TGCAGCGTTGTTTCCGGAAACACCATATATTTT	TRBV29-1	NA	NA	11	TRBJ1-3
CASTRTVNTEAFF	TGTGCCAGCACCCGGACAGTGAACACTGAAGCTTTCTTT	TRBV3-1/TRBV3-2	NA	NA	13	TRBJ1-1
CASSRDYDNEQFF	TGTGCCAGCAGTCGGGACTATGACAATGAGCAGTTCTTC	TRBV2	TRBD2	NA	13	TRBJ2-1
CASSFLVTDTQYF	TGTGCCAGCAGTTTCCTGGTTACAGATACGCAGTATTTT	TRBV27	NA	NA	13	TRBJ2-3
CASSYPTSGQETQYF	TGTGCCAGCAGTTACCCTACTAGCGGGCAAGAGACCCAGTACTTC	TRBV6-2/TRBV6-3	TRBD2	NA	15	TRBJ2-5
CATSMTGAYGYTF	TGTGCCACCAGTATGACAGGGGCCTATGGCTACACCTTC	TRBV15	TRBD1	NA	13	TRBJ1-2
CASSQDMRQDNSPLHF	TGTGCCAGCAGCCAAGATATGAGGCAGGACAATTCACCCCTCCACTTT	TRBV4-2	NA	NA	16	TRBJ1-6
CASSQQGGTTEAFF	TGTGCCAGCAGCCAACAGGGGGGGACCACTGAAGCTTTCTTT	TRBV3-1/TRBV3-2	TRBD1	NA	14	TRBJ1-1
CASSLGAGDGYTF	TGCGCCAGCAGCTTAGGGGCAGGGGATGGCTACACCTTC	TRBV5-1	NA	once	13	TRBJ1-2
CASSYQAAGELFF	TGTGCCAGCAGTTACCAGGCAGCTGGGGAGCTGTTTTTT	TRBV6-5	NA	once	13	TRBJ2-2
CASSFVNPTTYEQYF	TGCGCCAGCAGTTTTGTCAATCCCACGACCTACGAGCAGTACTTC	TRBV5-1	NA	NA	15	TRBJ2-7
CASSTRKLAPEGDTQYF	TGTGCCAGCAGTACCAGAAAACTAGCTCCGGAGGGAGATACGCAGTATTTT	TRBV28	NA	NA	17	TRBJ2-3
CASSLFSGETAFF	TGTGCCAGCAGTTTGTTTTCAGGGGAGACAGCTTTCTTT	TRBV12-3/TRBV12-4	NA	NA	13	TRBJ1-1
CASSSVAGRTDTQYF	TGTGCCAGCAGCTCCGTAGCGGGAAGGACAGATACGCAGTATTTT	TRBV7-3	TRBD2	NA	15	TRBJ2-3
CASSVGPSSSGGRVNEQFF	TGTGCCAGCAGCGTAGGCCCCTCTTCTTCCGGCGGGAGGGTTAATGAGCAGTTCTTC	TRBV9	TRBD2	once	19	TRBJ2-1